The T cell receptor (beta chain) under discussion was sequenced for a study of blood T cell repertoires in COVID-19. Study background: Sites across the United States, Italy and Spain contributed samples from acute and convalescent COVID-19.

Here immunoSEQ multiplex PCR was the method, and the copy in TCRdb shows in-frame clones only, minus some. Of some 200,000 clones in the sample, 94% were seen once. Germline CDR1 reads KGHSH; CDR2 reads LQKENI. The CDR3 loop spans 13 amino acids. Trimming cost V 4 bases and J 0 bases, with 6 bases left between them. The sample taken for sequencing was peripheral blood. This chain links TRBV18 with TRBJ1-1; no reliable D call. The source of this sequence is a man aged 25-45 years with COVID-19, enrolled during active disease. The DNA of the CDR3 is TGTGCCAGCTCACTCCCTGTGAACACTGAAGCTTTCTTT. Amino acid sequence: CASSLPVNTEAFF.